These 17 T cell receptor beta chains originate from one sample sequenced in a study of control samples from healthy donors and cancer patients. Assay used: immunoSEQ multiplex PCR; TCRdb lists only in-frame clones, some missing. The sample carries 100,000 to 150,000 clones, about 88% recorded once. The sequencing sample was made of blood. The receptor set was obtained from a man aged 18 to 35 in good health.

This chain connects TRBV27 to TRBJ2-7; D is uncertain. In germline, CDR1 is MNHEY, CDR2 SMNVEV (reference sequence). Trimming removed 5 bases at V and 9 bases at J, with 5 bases between. This CDR3 spans 9 amino acids. The CDR3, as DNA: TGTGCCAGCAGTCCAGGGCAGTACTTC. As protein: CASSPGQYF.

The chain has TRBV6-5 and TRBJ1-5; no clear D. The length of the CDR3 is 13 residues. Germline CDR1 and CDR2: MNHEY and SVGAGI. The V end was cut by 8 bases, the J end by 5 bases, with 13 bases between. CDR3 sequence: CASRRLDDQPQHF. CDR3 DNA: TGTGCCAGCCGACGGTTGGACGATCAGCCCCAGCATTTT.

Comment on this clone: The junction shows a germline mismatch at one end, possibly a read error. The chain uses TRBV7-7 and TRBJ2-5, with D perhaps matching TRBD1 (7 bases). Looked up from germline, CDR1 is SSHAT and CDR2 is FNYEAQ (reference sequence). The CDR3 spans 14 residues. CDR3 sequence: CASSGGTDQETQYF. CDR3 nucleotides: TGTGCTAGCAGCGGCGGGACAGACCAAGAGACCCAGTACTTC.

The chain uses TRBV30 and TRBJ2-7; D is undetermined. The CDR3 contains 11 residues. Trimming shortened V by 5 bases and J by 3 bases, and 8 bases separated the two germline ends. Per germline, CDR1 GTSNPN and CDR2 SVGIG (reference sequence). CDR3 coding DNA: TGTGCCTGGGACGGATACTACGAGCAGTACTTC. Translating it yields CAWDGYYEQYF.

V gene TRBV9 combines with J gene TRBJ2-1; D is possibly TRBD1 or TRBD2 (5 bases each). From germline, CDR1 is SGDLS and CDR2 YYNGEE. V was pared by 3 bases and J by 0 bases, with 13 bases between. This CDR3 has 16 amino acids. The CDR3 region is CASSGWDDSSYNEQFF. Here the CDR3 DNA reads TGTGCCAGCAGCGGTTGGGACGATAGCTCCTACAATGAGCAGTTCTTC.

The rearrangement links TRBV5-3 to TRBJ2-5; 10 bases are shared with TRBD1. TRBV5-3 is classed as an ORF, of uncertain function. Trimming at V came to 3 bases and at J to 0 bases, leaving 5 bases not matched to a gene. There are 16 residues in the CDR3. The CDR3 sequence is CARSSSDRGYQETQYF. The CDR3 bases are TGTGCCAGAAGCTCCTCGGACAGGGGGTACCAAGAGACCCAGTACTTC.

The chain is built from TRBV10-3 and TRBJ2-5; D is uncertain. Trimming took 2 bases from V and 1 from J, leaving 8 bases between them. This CDR3 has 14 residues. Germline assignment: CDR1 ENHRY and CDR2 SYGVKD. The CDR3 reads CAISEPGIQETQYF. The CDR3 DNA reads TGTGCCATCAGTGAGCCGGGTATCCAAGAGACCCAGTACTTC.

The gene calls are TRBV5-1 and TRBJ1-1; D uncertain. The V gene lost 1 base and the J gene lost 4 bases, with 11 bases spanning the gap. Germline-derived CDR1 and CDR2 are SGHRS and YFSETQ. The length of the CDR3 is 14 residues. The CDR3 nucleotides read TGCGCCAGCAGCTTGTTGGGTGGGAGCACTGAAGCTTTCTTT. Protein sequence: CASSLLGGSTEAFF.

This clone was counted a few times. This rearrangement joins TRBV29-1 to TRBJ1-1; TRBD1 aligns across 9 bases. J lost 0 bases, V lost 7 bases, and 6 bases had no gene match. The CDR3 contains 14 residues. The germline V gene encodes CDR1 SQVTM and CDR2 ANQGSEA. This CDR3 reads CSAFTGGMNTEAFF. In DNA form, the CDR3 reads TGCAGCGCTTTCACAGGGGGCATGAACACTGAAGCTTTCTTT. Using reference TRBV29-1 and TRBJ1-1 for the parts outside the CDR3, the full variable domain is SAVISQKPSRDICQRGTSLTIQCQVDSQVTMMFWYRQQPGQSLTLIATANQGSEATYESGFVIDKFPISRPNLTFSTLTVSNMSPEDSSIYLCSAFTGGMNTEAFFGQGTRLTVV.

J is TRBJ2-7 and V is TRBV6-6; TRBD1 matches at 7 bases. J was trimmed by 7 bases and V by 8 bases; bases with no gene match: 11. The CDR3 runs to 13 residues. The V gene's germline CDR1 is MNHNY and CDR2 SVGAGI (reference sequence). CDR3 amino acids: CASRLGGSWEQYF. DNA of the CDR3: TGTGCCAGCCGTCTAGGGGGCTCCTGGGAGCAGTACTTC.

The gene calls are TRBV7-3 and TRBJ2-7, with 8 bases matching TRBD1. With 4 bases clipped from V and 3 bases from J, the junction kept 5 bases outside the gene matches. The CDR3 length is 14 residues. Germline loops: CDR1 SGHTA, CDR2 FQGTGA. CDR3 protein: CASSSGGGDYEQYF. The CDR3 DNA reads as TGTGCCAGCAGCTCAGGGGGCGGGGACTACGAGCAGTACTTC.

This chain uses TRBV7-2 with TRBJ2-2; no reliable D call. CDR1 and CDR2 (germline): SGHTA, FQGNSA. The CDR3 is 16 amino acids. The V and J ends lost 2 bases and 0 bases respectively, with 10 bases between them. The DNA of the CDR3 is TGTGCCAGCAGCTTAACGTACGGAGCGAACACCGGGGAGCTGTTTTTT. The encoded protein is CASSLTYGANTGELFF.

The chain's CDR3 is CASSGPGRGEKGYTF. CDR3 bases: TGTGCCAGCAGTGGCCCCGGGAGGGGAGAGAAAGGCTACACCTTC. The chain carries TRBV25-1 and TRBJ1-2, with D tentatively TRBD1 (5 bases). There are 15 residues in the CDR3. Germline lookup yields CDR1 MGHDK and CDR2 SYGVNS. Trimming pared 4 bases from V and 8 bases from J, leaving 20 bases between.

The chain carries TRBV9 and TRBJ2-1; TRBD2 is a possible D gene (5 bases). CDR3 length equals 16 residues. The V end lost 2 bases, the J end lost 0 bases, and 12 bases lay between the germline ends. Germline V gene lookup returns CDR1 SGDLS and CDR2 YYNGEE. The CDR3 coding sequence is TGTGCCAGCAGCGTTGAGCGGACCTCCTCCTACAATGAGCAGTTCTTC. Its translation is CASSVERTSSYNEQFF.

The chain links TRBV9 to TRBJ1-4; maybe TRBD1 (5 bases). The ends were cut back, 0 bases at V and 5 bases at J, with 14 bases in the middle. The CDR3 is 16 amino acids. Germline values: CDR1 SGDLS, CDR2 YYNGEE. In DNA form, the CDR3 reads TGTGCCAGCAGCGTAGCTTGGGGGGGAGGAAATGAAAAACTGTTTTTT. Encoded protein: CASSVAWGGGNEKLFF.

This chain uses TRBV19 with TRBJ1-2; D perhaps matches TRBD1 (5 bases). CDR3 size: 15 residues. Germline V gene sequence: CDR1 LNHDA, CDR2 SQIVND (reference sequence). Trimming took off 5 bases at V and 8 bases at J, with 21 bases between the two ends. CDR3 DNA: TGTGCCAGTAGTCCCCGAGGGACGGCGGGTAGGGGCTACACCTTC. Translating it yields CASSPRGTAGRGYTF.

The genes are TRBV6-5 and TRBJ1-4; TRBD1 matches at 11 bases. The CDR3 sequence is 14 residues long. Germline-derived CDR1 and CDR2 are MNHEY and SVGAGI. Germline trimming cut 6 bases from V and 7 bases from J; bases unmatched to any gene: 4. CDR3 nucleotides: TGTGCCAGCAGAAGGACAGGGGGCCGTGAAAAACTGTTTTTT. It translates to CASRRTGGREKLFF.